This TCR beta chain was observed in a study of shared clonotypes between healthy human individuals. Study-level information: The plates for each donor numbered three CD4 naive, three CD4 memory, two CD8 naive and one CD8 memory. Study-level results: Against clonotypes common to all four donors, non-shared ones had lower generation probabilities. For naive CD4 cells, roughly 4.6% of clonotypes were shared across a handful of donors.

Replicate PCRs run on sorted subsets employed approximately 180 ng DNA, approximately 30,000 T cell genomes. Profiling relied on immunoSEQ multiplex PCR, and the TCRdb table lists in-frame clones only, not all of them. The top ten hold 1.5% to 2% of the sample, which has about 2,100,000 clones, 93% seen once. As for this clone: Antigen: not known.

Naive-designated CD8 cells lacked CD45RO, were positively enriched for CCR7, and omitted terminally differentiated effector memory CD45RA+ cells. Material: naive CD8+ T cells from PBMCs. This clonotype was obtained from a man younger than 30 in good health. Some clones in this sample may be carry-over from other donors' samples.

CDR3 sequence reads: CASRMTGEETQYF. The CDR3 DNA is TGTGCCAGCAGAATGACAGGGGAGGAGACCCAGTACTTC. The chain employs TRBV7-9 and TRBJ2-5; 8 bases fit TRBD1. CDR1 and CDR2 (germline): SEHNR, FQNEAQ (reference sequence). The trim removed 6 bases at V and 5 bases at J, leaving 5 bases unmatched. The CDR3 is made up of 13 amino acids.